The rows below give T cell receptor beta chains drawn from one sample of a study of blood T cell repertoires in COVID-19. Assay used: immunoSEQ multiplex PCR; TCRdb lists only in-frame clones, some missing. Of 250,000 to 350,000 clones listed, around 88% are singletons. The sequenced sample consisted of peripheral blood. The source of these receptors is a man aged 25 to 40 with acute or convalescent COVID-19. Both conserved end residues are part of each CDR3. Expanded clones get a size class; other rows say once, few or many, or leave the size out.

v_call	clone_size	j_call	cdr3_aa
TRBV29-1	.	TRBJ2-5	CSVPTGGQETQYF
TRBV19	.	TRBJ1-5	CASSPQRGGSQPQHF
TRBV6-5	.	TRBJ2-3	CASSYSTSGGAVTQYF
TRBV2	.	TRBJ2-5	CASRRTGGVETQYF
TRBV10-3	.	TRBJ1-2	CAIRERGVDYGYTF
TRBV18	.	TRBJ1-3	CASSDQGSGNTIYF
TRBV3-1/TRBV3-2	.	TRBJ2-3	CASSNQGQGTQYF
TRBV5-1	.	TRBJ1-1	CASSLNPTGNTEAFF
TRBV4-1	.	TRBJ2-5	CASSQDGRAWETQYF
TRBV5-1	.	TRBJ2-7	CASSFGAGETVEQYF
TRBV18	.	TRBJ1-2	CASSPDRRYGYTF
TRBV5-5	.	TRBJ1-5	CASSTEPYSNQPQHF
TRBV19	.	TRBJ1-1	CASSILNTEAFF
TRBV14	.	TRBJ1-1	CASSRQFAGARNTEAFF
TRBV10-3	few	TRBJ1-3	CAIGRTLSGNTIYF
TRBV9	.	TRBJ2-3	CASSVGLARTDTQYF
TRBV27	.	TRBJ1-1	CASSLTGGMNTEAFF
TRBV27	.	TRBJ1-2	CASSLSEARGGYTF
TRBV7-9	.	TRBJ1-2	CASSLGISDGNYGYTF
TRBV7-9	.	TRBJ1-2	CASSLTGVGSYTF
TRBV19	.	TRBJ1-6	CASSNRVNSPLHF
TRBV5-3	.	TRBJ1-5	CARSSCLLGQKNQPQHF
TRBV28	.	TRBJ2-1	CASSQRGLLNEQFF
TRBV6-5	.	TRBJ2-7	CASSLDRGVPYEQYF
TRBV5-1	.	TRBJ2-1	CASSLSRGLAGWSSYNEQFF
TRBV27	once	TRBJ1-4	CASRGTASREKLFF
TRBV2	.	TRBJ2-7	CASIGEDLSYYF
TRBV10-2	.	TRBJ2-5	CASTGETGTETQYF
TRBV4-1	few	TRBJ1-5	CASSQVNRGGAILGNQPQHF
TRBV18	.	TRBJ1-4	CASSWTGFNEKLFF
TRBV7-2	.	TRBJ2-1	CASSLVSGGAPPYNEQFF
TRBV3-1/TRBV3-2	once	TRBJ1-2	CASSPRGGESGYTF
TRBV9	.	TRBJ2-2	CASSAATGTGELFF
TRBV30	few	TRBJ2-5	CAWSVTSGKETQYF
TRBV7-9	once	TRBJ1-5	CASSSGGFGNQPQHF